These 12 T cell receptor beta chains share one sample of origin, sequenced in a study of blood T cell repertoires in COVID-19 (TCRdb year 2020). Preparation of the library involved the immunoSEQ multiplex PCR assay. What TCRdb holds here is the immuneACCESS table cut down to in-frame rearrangements. Part of the clones is not present; checked against another copy, under half of the missing clones reflect an unresolved V gene, and the others are unexplained. The sample table holds around 77,000 clones, of which approximately 90% were seen once. Clones ranked in the top ten supply approximately 4.8% of the sample. The sequencing sample was made of peripheral blood. All receptors come from a woman aged 60-70 years with active COVID-19.

The rearrangement joins TRBV19 to TRBJ1-1; no clear D gene. Germline CDR1 LNHDA, CDR2 SQIVND (reference sequence). The V end lost 4 bases, the J end lost 1 base, and 13 bases lay between the germline ends. The CDR3 covers 15 residues. CDR3 nucleotide sequence: TGTGCCAGTAGTAAGCGAGTCGTACCGAACACTGAAGCTTTCTTT. This encodes CASSKRVVPNTEAFF. Full variable domain (missing parts from reference TRBV19 and TRBJ1-1): DGGITQSPKYLFRKEGQNVTLSCEQNLNHDAMYWYRQDPGQGLRLIYYSQIVNDFQKGDIAEGYSVSREKKESFPLTVTSAQKNPTAFYLCASSKRVVPNTEAFFGQGTRLTVV.

The V gene is TRBV7-8, the J gene TRBJ2-2, with 9 nucleotides matching TRBD1. This CDR3 spans 16 amino acids. Germline V CDR1 and CDR2: SGHVS, FQNEAQ. J lost 4 bases, V lost 0 bases, and 3 bases had no gene match. For the CDR3, the DNA is TGTGCCAGCAGCTTAGCGCGGGACAGGGTCACCGGGGAGCTGTTTTTT. Translated, it gives CASSLARDRVTGELFF.

This clone was picked up one time. V usage is TRBV6-5 and J usage is TRBJ1-1; tentative D call: TRBD1 (5 bases). Germline V gene lookup returns CDR1 MNHEY and CDR2 SVGAGI. The CDR3 has 14 amino acids. The V gene lost 7 bases and the J gene lost 4 bases, with 16 bases spanning the gap. The CDR3 loop is CASMRGGQGTEAFF. The CDR3 DNA reads TGTGCCAGCATGAGGGGAGGGCAGGGCACTGAAGCTTTCTTT.

The chain combines TRBV6-1 with TRBJ1-5; 7 bases are shared with TRBD1. Germline assignment: CDR1 MNHNS and CDR2 SASEGT. V shed 2 bases, J shed 5 bases, and the junction held 3 bases outside the gene matches. This CDR3 contains 14 residues. The CDR3 loop reads CASSEMTGYQPQHF. In nucleotides, the CDR3 is TGTGCCAGCAGTGAAATGACAGGGTATCAGCCCCAGCATTTT.

This chain links TRBV28 with TRBJ1-3, with D unresolved. This CDR3 comprises 15 residues. The germline V gene has CDR1 MDHEN and CDR2 SYDVKM. With 2 bases removed from V and 0 bases from J, the gap between germline ends came to 8 bases. Here the CDR3 reads CASSLTDYSGNTIYF. CDR3 coding DNA: TGTGCCAGCAGTTTAACCGACTACTCTGGAAACACCATATATTTT.

The chain combines TRBV6-5 with TRBJ1-4, with D unresolved. The CDR3 consists of 16 residues. Per the germline V gene, CDR1 is MNHEY and CDR2 is SVGAGI. Trimming left V 2 bases short and J 8 bases short, with 18 bases between. The CDR3 region is CASSYGIAGSGEKLFF. DNA for the CDR3: TGTGCCAGCAGTTACGGGATCGCGGGGTCGGGGGAAAAACTGTTTTTT.

The gene calls are TRBV28 and TRBJ1-2; 7 bases are a match to TRBD1. CDR3 length: 16 amino acids. V trimming: 3 bases; J trimming: 4 bases; junction bases outside the gene matches: 11. The V gene's germline CDR1 is MDHEN and CDR2 SYDVKM. CDR3 nucleotides: TGTGCCAGCAGTTTCGGGGACAGACAGACCCTCTATGGCTACACCTTC. Translation: CASSFGDRQTLYGYTF.

The chain recombines TRBV5-1 with TRBJ2-7, with 13 bases fitting TRBD2. In germline, CDR1 is SGHRS, CDR2 YFSETQ. There are 16 residues in the CDR3. The V segment lost 2 bases and the J segment 6 bases; nucleotides outside the gene matches: 8. CDR3: CASSLIGGLAGTEQYF. The CDR3 DNA sequence: TGCGCCAGCAGCTTAATAGGGGGACTAGCGGGAACCGAGCAGTACTTC. Together with reference TRBV5-1 and TRBJ2-7, the CDR3 gives the full variable domain: KAGVTQTPRYLIKTRGQQVTLSCSPISGHRSVSWYQQTPGQGLQFLFEYFSETQRNKGNFPGRFSGRQFSNSRSEMNVSTLELGDSALYLCASSLIGGLAGTEQYFGPGTRLTVT.

The V and J genes are TRBV10-3 and TRBJ2-5; weak D call: TRBD1 (5 bases). CDR3 length: 13 amino acids. The germline V gene encodes CDR1 ENHRY and CDR2 SYGVKD. V lost 6 bases to trimming and J lost 2 bases, with 10 bases between them. Written as DNA, the CDR3 is TGTGCCATCAGAGGTACAGGACAAGAGACCCAGTACTTC. Its protein product is CAIRGTGQETQYF.

CDR3: CASSSRTGGVYYNEQFF. For the CDR3, the DNA is TGCGCCAGCAGCTCGCGGACAGGAGGGGTCTATTACAATGAGCAGTTCTTC. The V call is TRBV5-1, the J call TRBJ2-1, with D perhaps TRBD1 (7 bases). This CDR3 is 17 amino acids long. V lost 3 bases to trimming and J lost 4 bases, with 20 bases between them. The germline V gene has CDR1 SGHRS and CDR2 YFSETQ.

The V gene is TRBV2, the J gene TRBJ2-2, with 7 bases matching TRBD2. Germline trimming cut 6 bases from V and 7 bases from J; bases unmatched to any gene: 8. CDR3 size: 14 residues. Germline V lookup: CDR1 SNHLY, CDR2 FYNNEI. In nucleotides, the CDR3 is TGTGCCAGCAGCCGGGACTACCAGGTCGGGGAGCTGTTTTTT. Protein product: CASSRDYQVGELFF.

The J gene is TRBJ2-5, the V gene TRBV5-4, with D unresolved. Per germline, CDR1 SGHNT and CDR2 YYREEE (reference sequence). The length of the CDR3 is 12 residues. V lost 0 bases to trimming and J lost 5 bases, with 5 bases between them. This CDR3 is CASSLARETQYF. In DNA, the CDR3 is TGTGCCAGCAGCTTGGCCAGGGAGACCCAGTACTTC.